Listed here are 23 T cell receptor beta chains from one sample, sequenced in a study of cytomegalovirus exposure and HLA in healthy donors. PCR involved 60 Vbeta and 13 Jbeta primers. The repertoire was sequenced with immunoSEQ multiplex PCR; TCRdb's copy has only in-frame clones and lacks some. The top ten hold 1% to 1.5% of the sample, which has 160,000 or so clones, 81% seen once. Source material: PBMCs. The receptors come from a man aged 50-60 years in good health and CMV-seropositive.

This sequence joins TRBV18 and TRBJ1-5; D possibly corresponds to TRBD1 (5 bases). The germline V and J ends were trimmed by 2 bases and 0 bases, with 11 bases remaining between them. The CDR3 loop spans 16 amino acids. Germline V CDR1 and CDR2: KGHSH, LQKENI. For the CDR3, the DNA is TGTGCCAGCTCACCAGTCGACAGCCATAGCAATCAGCCCCAGCATTTT. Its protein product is CASSPVDSHSNQPQHF.

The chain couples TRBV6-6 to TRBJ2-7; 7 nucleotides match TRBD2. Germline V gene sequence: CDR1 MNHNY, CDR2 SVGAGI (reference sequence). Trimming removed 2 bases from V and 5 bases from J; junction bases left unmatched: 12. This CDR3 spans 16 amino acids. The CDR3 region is CASSYREGRVGHEQYF. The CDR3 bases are TGTGCCAGCAGTTACAGGGAGGGCAGGGTAGGCCACGAGCAGTACTTC.

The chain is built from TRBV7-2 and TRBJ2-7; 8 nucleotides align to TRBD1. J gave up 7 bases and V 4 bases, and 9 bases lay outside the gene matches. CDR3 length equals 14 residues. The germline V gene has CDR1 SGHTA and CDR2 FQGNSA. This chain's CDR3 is CASSSSRGPMEQYF. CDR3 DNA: TGTGCCAGCAGCTCCAGCAGGGGGCCGATGGAGCAGTACTTC.

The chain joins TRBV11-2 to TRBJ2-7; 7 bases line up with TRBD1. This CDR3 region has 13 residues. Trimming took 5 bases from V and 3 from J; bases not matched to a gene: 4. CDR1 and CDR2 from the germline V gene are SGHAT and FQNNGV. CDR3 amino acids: CASSRGPYYEQYF. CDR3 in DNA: TGTGCCAGCAGCAGGGGGCCCTACTACGAGCAGTACTTC.

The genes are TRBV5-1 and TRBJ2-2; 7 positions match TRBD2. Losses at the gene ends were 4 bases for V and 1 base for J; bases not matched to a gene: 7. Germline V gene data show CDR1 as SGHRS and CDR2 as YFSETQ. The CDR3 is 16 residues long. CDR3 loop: CASSPLLAENTGELFF. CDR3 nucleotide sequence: TGCGCCAGCAGCCCCCTCCTAGCGGAGAACACCGGGGAGCTGTTTTTT.

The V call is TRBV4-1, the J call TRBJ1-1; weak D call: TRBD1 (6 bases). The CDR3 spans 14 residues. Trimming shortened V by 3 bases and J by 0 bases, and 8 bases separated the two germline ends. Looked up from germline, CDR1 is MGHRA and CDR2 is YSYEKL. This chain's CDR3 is CASSQDSLNTEAFF. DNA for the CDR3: TGCGCCAGCAGCCAGGACAGCTTGAACACTGAAGCTTTCTTT.

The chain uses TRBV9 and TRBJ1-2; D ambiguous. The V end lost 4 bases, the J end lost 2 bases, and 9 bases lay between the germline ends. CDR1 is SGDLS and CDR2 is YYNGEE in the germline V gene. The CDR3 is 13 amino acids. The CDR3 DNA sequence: TGTGCCAGCAGCCATGACGGGAACTATGGCTACACCTTC. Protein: CASSHDGNYGYTF.

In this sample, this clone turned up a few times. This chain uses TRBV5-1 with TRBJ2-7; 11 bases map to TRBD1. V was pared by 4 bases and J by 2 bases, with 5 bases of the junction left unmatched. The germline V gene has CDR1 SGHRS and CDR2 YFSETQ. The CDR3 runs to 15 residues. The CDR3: CASSQRTGGPYEQYF. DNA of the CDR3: TGCGCCAGCAGCCAAAGGACAGGGGGCCCCTACGAGCAGTACTTC.

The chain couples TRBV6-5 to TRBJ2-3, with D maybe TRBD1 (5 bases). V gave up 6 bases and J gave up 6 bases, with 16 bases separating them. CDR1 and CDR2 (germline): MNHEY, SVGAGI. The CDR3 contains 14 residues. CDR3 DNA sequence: TGTGCCAGCAGACCAGGGATTGCAATCGATACGCAGTATTTT. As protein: CASRPGIAIDTQYF.

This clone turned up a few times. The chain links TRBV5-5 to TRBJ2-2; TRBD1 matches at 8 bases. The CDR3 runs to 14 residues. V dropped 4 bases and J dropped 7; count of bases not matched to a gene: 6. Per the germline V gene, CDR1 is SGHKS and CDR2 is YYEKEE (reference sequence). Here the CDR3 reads CASSATGVSGELFF. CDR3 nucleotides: TGTGCCAGCAGCGCGACAGGGGTCAGCGGGGAGCTGTTTTTT.

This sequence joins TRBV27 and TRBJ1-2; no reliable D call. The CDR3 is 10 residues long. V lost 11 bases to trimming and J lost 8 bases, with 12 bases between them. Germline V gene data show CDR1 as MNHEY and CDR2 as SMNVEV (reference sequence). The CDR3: CAGFQRGYTF. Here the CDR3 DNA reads TGTGCCGGGTTCCAGAGGGGCTACACCTTC.

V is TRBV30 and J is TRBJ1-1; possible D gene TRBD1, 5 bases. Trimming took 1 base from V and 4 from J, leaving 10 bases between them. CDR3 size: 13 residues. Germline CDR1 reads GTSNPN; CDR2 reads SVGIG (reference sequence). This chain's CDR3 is CAWSAGDVTEAFF. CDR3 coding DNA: TGTGCCTGGAGTGCGGGGGACGTCACTGAAGCTTTCTTT.

CDR3 residues: CASRRDREAFF. The CDR3 nucleotides are TGTGCCAGCAGGAGGGACAGAGAAGCTTTCTTT. The chain has TRBV28 and TRBJ1-1, with 7 bases matching TRBD1. In germline, CDR1 is MDHEN, CDR2 SYDVKM. The CDR3 consists of 11 residues. J gave up 8 bases and V 6 bases, and 3 bases lay outside the gene matches.

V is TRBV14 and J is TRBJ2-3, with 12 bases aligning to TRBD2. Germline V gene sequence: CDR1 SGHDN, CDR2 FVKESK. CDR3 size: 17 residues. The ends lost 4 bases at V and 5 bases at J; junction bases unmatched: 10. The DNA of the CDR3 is TGTGCCAGCAGCCCGAGGACTAGCGGGGAGTTGAGAGATACGCAGTATTTT. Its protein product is CASSPRTSGELRDTQYF.

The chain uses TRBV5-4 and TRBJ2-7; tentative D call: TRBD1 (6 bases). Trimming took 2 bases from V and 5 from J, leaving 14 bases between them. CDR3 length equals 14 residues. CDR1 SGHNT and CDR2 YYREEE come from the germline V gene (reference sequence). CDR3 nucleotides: TGTGCCAGCAGCTTAGACAGGTTCTTCGACGAGCAGTACTTC. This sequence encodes CASSLDRFFDEQYF.

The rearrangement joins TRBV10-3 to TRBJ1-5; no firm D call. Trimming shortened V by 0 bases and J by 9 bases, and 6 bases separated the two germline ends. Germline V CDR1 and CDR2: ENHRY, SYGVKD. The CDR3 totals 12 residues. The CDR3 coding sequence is TGTGCCATCAGTGAGTCGCGGGGGCCCCAGCATTTT. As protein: CAISESRGPQHF.

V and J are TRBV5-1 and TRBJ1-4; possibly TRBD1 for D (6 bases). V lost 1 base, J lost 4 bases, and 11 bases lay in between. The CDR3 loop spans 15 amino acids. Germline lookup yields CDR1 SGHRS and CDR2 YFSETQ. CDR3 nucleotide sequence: TGCGCCAGCAGCTTGCGGACAGACCATAATGAAAAACTGTTTTTT. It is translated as CASSLRTDHNEKLFF.

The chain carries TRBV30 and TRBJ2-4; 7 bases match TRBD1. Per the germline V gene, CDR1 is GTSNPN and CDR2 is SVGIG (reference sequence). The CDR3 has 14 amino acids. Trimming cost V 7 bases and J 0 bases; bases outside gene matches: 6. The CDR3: CASNRGLAKNIQYF. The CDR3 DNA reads TGTGCCTCAAACAGGGGTCTAGCCAAAAACATTCAGTACTTC.

CDR3 in DNA: TGTGCCAGCTCTTCCGACAGGGGGCTTCAAGAGACCCAGTACTTC. Translating it yields CASSSDRGLQETQYF. The chain has TRBV18 and TRBJ2-5, with TRBD1 identical over 10 bases. Germline values: CDR1 KGHSH, CDR2 LQKENI. V lost 6 bases to trimming and J lost 2 bases; unmatched junction nucleotides: 6. The CDR3 totals 15 residues.

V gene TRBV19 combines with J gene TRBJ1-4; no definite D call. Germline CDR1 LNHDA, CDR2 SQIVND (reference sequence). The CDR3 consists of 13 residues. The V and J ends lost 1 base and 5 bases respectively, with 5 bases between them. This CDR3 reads CASSIASNEKLFF. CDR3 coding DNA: TGTGCCAGTAGTATAGCCTCCAATGAAAAACTGTTTTTT.

The CDR3 here is CATSRAGFNEQFF. CDR3 in DNA: TGTGCCACCAGCAGAGCGGGTTTCAATGAGCAGTTCTTC. The chain has TRBV15 and TRBJ2-1; unclear D gene. V was clipped by 1 base and J by 6 bases, with 7 bases between them. In germline, CDR1 is LNHNV, CDR2 YYDKDF (reference sequence). The CDR3 length is 13 residues. Together with reference TRBV15 and TRBJ2-1, the CDR3 gives the full variable domain: DAMVIQNPRYQVTQFGKPVTLSCSQTLNHNVMYWYQQKSSQAPKLLFHYYDKDFNNEADTPDNFQSRRPNTSFCFLDIRSPGLGDTAMYLCATSRAGFNEQFFGPGTRLTVL.

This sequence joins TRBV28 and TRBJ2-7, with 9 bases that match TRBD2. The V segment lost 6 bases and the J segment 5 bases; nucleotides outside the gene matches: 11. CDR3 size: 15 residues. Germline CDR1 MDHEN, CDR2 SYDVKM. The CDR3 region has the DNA TGTGCCAGCAGACCGCGTAGCGGGAGTGTCCACGAGCAGTACTTC. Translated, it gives CASRPRSGSVHEQYF.

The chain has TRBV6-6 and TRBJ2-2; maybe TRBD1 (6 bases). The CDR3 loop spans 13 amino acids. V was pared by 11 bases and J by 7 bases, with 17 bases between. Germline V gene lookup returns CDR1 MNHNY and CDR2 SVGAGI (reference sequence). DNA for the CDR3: TGTGCCCACTTTGTGGGGGCCGGCGGGGAGCTGTTTTTT. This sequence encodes CAHFVGAGGELFF.